The 20 T cell receptor beta chains presented below share a single source sample, sequenced in a study of T-cell memory formation after mild COVID-19. Via MiXCR, TCRdb re-called the 5' RACE reads, giving one row per CDR3 protein. The sample holds about 500,000 distinct CDR3 sequences; roughly 22% are singletons and the top ten take roughly an eighth. The sequencing input was PBMCs or a T cell subset sorted from them (not recorded which). The origin of the receptors is an adult woman who had mild COVID-19 (a few samples of this study predate the infection). Cell type and time point are not known.

The chain couples TRBV6-5 to TRBJ2-7, with TRBD1 as a possible D gene (5 bases). The CDR3 consists of 14 residues. The germline CDR1 and CDR2 sequences are MNHEY and SVGAGI. Trimming removed 6 bases at V and 3 bases at J, with 15 bases between. In DNA form, the CDR3 reads TGTGCCAGCAGCCCCTCCAGGGCCGGCTACGAGCAGTACTTC. Translating gives CASSPSRAGYEQYF.

The CDR3 spells CASSQEASGGATDTQYF. DNA for the CDR3: TGTGCCAGCAGCCAAGAGGCTAGCGGGGGGGCAACAGATACGCAGTATTTT. J is TRBJ2-3 and V is TRBV3-1, with TRBD2 matching 12 bases. The CDR3 loop spans 17 amino acids. V was pared by 0 bases and J by 3 bases, with 4 bases of the junction left unmatched. Per the germline V gene, CDR1 is LGHDT and CDR2 is YNNKEL (reference sequence).

The rearrangement joins TRBV14 to TRBJ2-1; TRBD1 matches 8 bases. Germline V gene data show CDR1 as SGHDN and CDR2 as FVKESK. V shed 4 bases and J 6 bases; nucleotides not matched to a gene: 8. The CDR3 runs 15 residues. CDR3 amino acids: CASSLRDRRGNEQFF. As DNA, the CDR3 is TGTGCCAGCAGCCTCCGGGACAGGCGAGGCAATGAGCAGTTCTTC.

This clonotype was seen a few times. The CDR3 DNA reads as TGTGCCAGCAGCCCTAGCGGGGGGACCCTCTCTAGCACAGATACGCAGTATTTT. This sequence encodes CASSPSGGTLSSTDTQYF. The genes are TRBV6-5 and TRBJ2-3, with 11 bases that match TRBD2. V was pared by 6 bases and J by 0 bases, with 11 bases of the junction left unmatched. The CDR3 contains 18 residues. In germline, CDR1 is MNHEY, CDR2 SVGAGI.

Only a few counts were recorded for this clonotype. V usage is TRBV27 and J usage is TRBJ2-7; the D gene is possibly TRBD2 (7 bases). The CDR3 has 15 amino acids. Germline lookup yields CDR1 MNHEY and CDR2 SMNVEV (reference sequence). Deletions cut 4 bases from V and 4 bases from J, with 17 bases between. CDR3 in amino acids: CASSSPLGGRYEQYF. In nucleotides, the CDR3 is TGTGCCAGCAGTTCCCCCTTGGGGGGGCGGTACGAGCAGTACTTC.

This clonotype was counted a few times. The chain has TRBV7-3 and TRBJ2-1; TRBD1 or TRBD2 may be the D gene (5 bases each). This CDR3 is 12 amino acids long. From germline, CDR1 is SGHTA and CDR2 FQGTGA. Trimming took off 4 bases at V and 13 bases at J, with 14 bases between the two ends. The CDR3 here is CASSSIRGLQFF. For the CDR3, the DNA is TGTGCCAGCAGCTCCATCCGGGGCCTCCAGTTCTTC.

The J gene is TRBJ2-1, the V gene TRBV24-1; D is perhaps TRBD1 (5 bases). V lost 5 bases to trimming and J lost 10 bases, with 14 bases between them. The length of the CDR3 is 13 residues. The V gene's germline CDR1 is KGHDR and CDR2 SFDVKD. The CDR3 sequence: CATSGLGQEEQFF. The CDR3 region has the DNA TGTGCCACCAGTGGCCTCGGACAAGAAGAGCAGTTCTTC.

V and J are TRBV15 and TRBJ2-7, with unresolved D. Germline CDR1 and CDR2: LNHNV and YYDKDF (reference sequence). V lost 0 bases to trimming and J lost 0 bases, with 3 bases between them. The CDR3 is 13 residues long. CDR3 protein: CATSREDSYEQYF. CDR3 in DNA: TGTGCCACCAGCAGAGAAGACTCCTACGAGCAGTACTTC.

This clonotype was picked up a small number of times. The chain is built from TRBV30 and TRBJ1-6; D gene uncertain. This CDR3 is 14 amino acids long. V was trimmed by 1 base and J by 7 bases, leaving 11 bases between them. Looked up from germline, CDR1 is GTSNPN and CDR2 is SVGIG (reference sequence). Here the CDR3 DNA reads TGTGCCTGGAGTGGAGGCTTTGGAAATTCACCCCTCCACTTT. Translation: CAWSGGFGNSPLHF. Drawing the rest from reference TRBV30 and TRBJ1-6, the complete variable domain is SQTIHQWPATLVQPVGSPLSLECTVEGTSNPNLYWYRQAAGRGLQLLFYSVGIGQISSEVPQNLSASRPQDRQFILSSKKLLLSDSGFYLCAWSGGFGNSPLHFGNGTRLTVT.

This clonotype came up many times. This rearrangement joins TRBV12-3 or TRBV12-4 to TRBJ2-1, with D perhaps being TRBD1 or TRBD2 (5 bases each). This CDR3 has 15 amino acids. Trimming left V 11 bases short and J 8 bases short, with 25 bases between. CDR3 DNA sequence: TGTGCCGGGTCTCGGGGCAGGGCAGAGAGGGATGAGCAGTTCTTC. This translates into CAGSRGRAERDEQFF.

This sequence joins TRBV2 and TRBJ2-1; 9 bases fit TRBD1. This CDR3 spans 14 amino acids. J was trimmed by 6 bases and V by 3 bases; bases with no gene match: 3. Germline V gene data show CDR1 as SNHLY and CDR2 as FYNNEI. The CDR3 DNA follows: TGTGCCAGCAGTGATACACAGGGGGCCAATGAGCAGTTCTTC. This gives the protein CASSDTQGANEQFF.

This clonotype was observed a few times. The rearrangement uses TRBV6-5 and TRBJ2-1; 9 bases map to TRBD2. Per the germline V gene, CDR1 is MNHEY and CDR2 is SVGAGI. V lost 4 bases to trimming and J lost 9 bases; unmatched junction nucleotides: 10. This CDR3 contains 15 residues. CDR3 in DNA: TGTGCCAGCAGTTTCGGCGGGAGGGCCGATGGTGAGCAGTTCTTC. It is translated as CASSFGGRADGEQFF.

This clonotype was seen many times. The chain has TRBV4-2 and TRBJ1-1, with a weak D call TRBD1 (5 bases). Germline CDR1 and CDR2: LGHNA and YNFKEQ. Trimming removed 5 bases from V and 4 bases from J, with 17 bases in between. The CDR3 extends over 15 amino acids. The CDR3 sequence is CASSYPSGGGTEAFF. CDR3 coding DNA: TGTGCCAGCAGCTACCCTTCGGGGGGGGGCACTGAAGCTTTCTTT.

The rearrangement links TRBV7-3 to TRBJ2-3; D call uncertain. V lost 1 base and J lost 0, with 8 bases in between. This CDR3 is 15 amino acids long. The V gene's germline CDR1 is SGHTA and CDR2 FQGTGA. CDR3 DNA sequence: TGTGCCAGCAGCTTAAGCAGTACTAGCACAGATACGCAGTATTTT. As protein: CASSLSSTSTDTQYF.

This sequence joins TRBV30 and TRBJ2-7, with 9 bases matching TRBD1. This CDR3 is 14 amino acids long. V shed 0 bases and J 3 bases; nucleotides not matched to a gene: 3. Germline V CDR1 and CDR2: GTSNPN, SVGIG (reference sequence). The CDR3 nucleotides read TGTGCCTGGAGTGTGGGGACAGGGATCTACGAGCAGTACTTC. It codes for CAWSVGTGIYEQYF.

This clonotype was seen a handful of times. The chain employs TRBV20-1 and TRBJ2-2, with TRBD1 matching 12 bases. Germline V lookup: CDR1 DFQATT, CDR2 SNEGSKA (reference sequence). With V trimmed by 5 bases and J by 5 bases, 3 bases remained unmatched. The CDR3 is 14 amino acids. The CDR3 protein is CSAGTGGATGELFF. CDR3 DNA: TGCAGTGCTGGGACAGGGGGCGCGACCGGGGAGCTGTTTTTT.

This chain links TRBV5-1 with TRBJ2-7; D may be TRBD2 (5 bases). Germline values: CDR1 SGHRS, CDR2 YFSETQ. CDR3 length: 12 amino acids. Trimming took off 7 bases at V and 6 bases at J, with 14 bases between the two ends. The CDR3 spells CASRPSRGEQYF. CDR3 DNA sequence: TGCGCCAGCCGCCCGTCCCGGGGCGAGCAGTACTTC.

This clonotype was seen more than once but under ten times. This rearrangement joins TRBV29-1 to TRBJ1-1; D is possibly TRBD1 (5 bases). The CDR3 has 13 amino acids. V was pared by 4 bases and J by 0 bases, with 9 bases between. The germline CDR1 and CDR2 sequences are SQVTM and ANQGSEA. The CDR3 DNA is TGCAGCGTTGGGGAAGGGGTGAACACTGAAGCTTTCTTT. It yields the protein CSVGEGVNTEAFF.

This clonotype has a handful of counts. The rearrangement joins TRBV5-5 to TRBJ2-1; no clear D. V gave up 1 base and J gave up 8 bases, with 10 bases separating them. CDR1 is SGHKS, CDR2 YYEKEE, per germline (reference sequence). The CDR3 is 13 amino acids. The CDR3 here is CASSLNVPDEQFF. The DNA of the CDR3 is TGTGCCAGCAGCTTGAATGTTCCCGATGAGCAGTTCTTC.

V is TRBV6-1 and J is TRBJ2-7, with 11 bases aligning to TRBD2. The CDR3 is 14 amino acids. In germline, CDR1 is MNHNS, CDR2 SASEGT. J lost 5 bases, V lost 11 bases, and 11 bases had no gene match. The chain's CDR3 is CASLSGGASDEQYF. CDR3 DNA: TGTGCCTCCCTTAGCGGGGGGGCTTCAGACGAGCAGTACTTC.